This is a list of T cell receptor beta chains from one sample in a study of blood T cell repertoires in COVID-19. Profiling relied on immunoSEQ multiplex PCR, and the TCRdb table lists in-frame clones only, not all of them. Found here are over 70,000 clones, more than 60% of them singletons; the top ten hold around 28%. The source material was peripheral blood. These receptors all stem from a woman over 75 with active or convalescent COVID-19. Each CDR3 is given with its conserved first and last residue. The D gene is left open where the match is weak.

>TRBV6-1|NA
CASSEASDGTLGKNIQYF
>TRBV5-1|TRBD1
CASSSRGMNTEAFF
>TRBV6-5|NA
CASSSGKSNQPQHF
>TRBV5-1|NA
CASSLTSRKAPPDTQYF
>TRBV7-2|TRBD1
CASSLGPGQGGGSDTQYF
>TRBV5-5|NA
CASSLDVALNQPQHF
>TRBV4-3|NA
CASSQDRGGNTEAFF
>TRBV29-1|TRBD1
CSARTGGSTEAFF
>TRBV7-2|NA
CASSLRGSPLHF
>TRBV2|NA
CASSRLQLGDGELFF
>TRBV7-8|TRBD2
CASSWIGEGTQYF
>TRBV6-6|TRBD1
CASSGGTGGIQPQHF
>TRBV7-3|NA
CASSGDLETYNEQFF
>TRBV5-5|TRBD1
CASSRDSYEQYF
>TRBV27|NA
CASSLSGGANTEAFF
>TRBV5-1|TRBD1
CASRLGTANTGELFF
>TRBV5-1|NA
CASSLDSPYEQFF
>TRBV11-3|NA
CASSLDQRSRAFF
>TRBV10-3|NA
CAISESAGDTDTQYF
>TRBV5-1|NA
CASSLVPGGTNTGELFF